This T cell receptor beta chain was documented in a study of T cell responses to AZD1222 COVID-19 vaccine. CDR1 and CDR2 (germline): SGHTA, FQGTGA. J lost 4 bases, V lost 2 bases, and 10 bases had no gene match. The CDR3 runs 17 residues. The study's findings and limits: In the spike-specific TCR repertoire, nearly half reportedly target unmutated variant regions.

The protocol was immunoSEQ multiplex PCR, while the TCRdb copy is restricted to in-frame clones and leaves out a portion. This sample has approximately 90,000 clones, with approximately 87% found just once. Concerning this clone itself: Its antigen remains unknown.

The sequence was collected from an adult in good health. The chain joins TRBV7-3 to TRBJ2-5, with TRBD2 matching 10 bases. Here the sequenced sample was peripheral blood, taken on day 0 of AZD1222 vaccination. CDR3 protein: CASSLVGLAGVTETQYF. CDR3 nucleotide sequence: TGTGCCAGCAGCTTAGTCGGTCTAGCGGGAGTCACAGAGACCCAGTACTTC.